Sequencing of this TCR beta chain was carried out in a study of shared clonotypes between healthy human individuals. Broader study findings: Incompleteness in sorted-subset sequencing, despite large depth, was shown by rarefaction.

A word on this clone: What it binds is unknown.

The V and J ends lost 5 bases and 1 base, in that order; junction bases with no gene match: 6. The CDR3 totals 15 residues. Looked up from germline, CDR1 is SGHDT and CDR2 is YYEEEE. Only CD45RO-negative cells positively selected for CCR7 counted as naive CD8 cells, so terminally differentiated effector memory CD45RA+ cells were excluded. Replicate sorted-subset PCRs were loaded with 150 to 250 ng DNA, about 30,000 T cell genomes. Sequencing used immunoSEQ multiplex PCR; TCRdb keeps in-frame clones, though not all of them. There are about 590,000 clones in the sample; around 95% occur only once, and roughly 0.1% lies in the top ten.

This TCR was recovered from a woman in her twenties or thirties in good health. The chain carries TRBV5-6 and TRBJ2-1; TRBD2 agrees at 7 bases. The specimen sequenced was naive CD8+ T cells sorted from blood. CDR3 amino acids: CASRPVGGSYNEQFF. As DNA, the CDR3 is TGTGCCAGCAGGCCCGTGGGAGGGTCCTACAATGAGCAGTTCTTC.